This TCR beta chain emerged from a study of blood T cell repertoires in COVID-19. Sequenced by immunoSEQ multiplex PCR; TCRdb stores in-frame clones only, minus some. The data hold 45,000 to 65,000 clones, with 90% to 95% observed a single time. The CDR3 length is 15 residues. The germline gives CDR1 MNHEY, CDR2 SVGAGI. V lost 6 bases, J lost 0 bases, and 15 bases lay in between. This TCR came from a human donor in a cohort sampled during active COVID-19. What was sequenced was peripheral blood. The chain has TRBV6-5 and TRBJ2-7, with TRBD2 as a possible D gene (5 bases). The CDR3: CASSREDWSSYEQYF. The CDR3, as DNA: TGTGCCAGCAGCCGAGAGGACTGGAGCTCCTACGAGCAGTACTTC.